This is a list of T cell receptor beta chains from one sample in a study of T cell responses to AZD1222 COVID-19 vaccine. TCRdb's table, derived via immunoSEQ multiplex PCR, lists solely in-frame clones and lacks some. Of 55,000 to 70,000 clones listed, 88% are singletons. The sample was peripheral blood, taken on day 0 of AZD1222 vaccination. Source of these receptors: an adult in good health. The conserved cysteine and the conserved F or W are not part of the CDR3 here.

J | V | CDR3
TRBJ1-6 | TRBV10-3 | AISEHGRSNSPLH
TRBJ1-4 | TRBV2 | ATGGQNEKLF
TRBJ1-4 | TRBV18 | ASSPTAPNEKLF
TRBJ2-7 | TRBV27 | ASSSGGRLVHEQY
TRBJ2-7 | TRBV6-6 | ASSYAASYEQY
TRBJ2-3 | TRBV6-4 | ASSPRGILRTDTQY
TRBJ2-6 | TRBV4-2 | ASSRDNLSGANVLT
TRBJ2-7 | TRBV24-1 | ATSDLTGRTSGSSSYEQY
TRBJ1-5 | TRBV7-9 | ASSLGGELFHQPQH
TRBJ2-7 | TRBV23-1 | ASSHVGPVYEQY
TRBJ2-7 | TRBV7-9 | ASSPGAGQVYEQY
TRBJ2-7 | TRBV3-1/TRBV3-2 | ASRGGLAGGYEQY
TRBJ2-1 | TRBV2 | ASSLIGTSGSVNNEQF
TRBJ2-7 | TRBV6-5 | ASSYGPFGEQY
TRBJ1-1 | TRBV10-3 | AIRAGMRDGGEAF
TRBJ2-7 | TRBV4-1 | ASSRYPSPPDEQY
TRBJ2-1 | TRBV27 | ASSFLGSSYNEQF
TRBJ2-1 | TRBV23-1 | ASSQKELAGLLHNEQF
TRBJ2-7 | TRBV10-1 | ASSESLTRASQNEQY
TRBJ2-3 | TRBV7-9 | ASSHGLARPSTDTQY
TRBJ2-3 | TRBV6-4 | ASSDKAGASDTQY
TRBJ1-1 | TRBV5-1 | ASSLGGQAIEAF
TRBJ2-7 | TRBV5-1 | ASSLSSGSSYEQY
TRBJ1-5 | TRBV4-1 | ASSQAGAVQPQH
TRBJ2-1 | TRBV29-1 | SVAATGTSPYNEQF